The TCR beta chain described here comes from a study of vaccination and CD4 T cells after COVID-19. On this clonotype: Antigen: not known.

An Oncomine TCR Beta short-read assay was used to sequence the DNA from cultured CD4+ T cells. From the PCR reads, TCRdb called clonotypes with MiXCR, one entry per CDR3 protein. The sample yields fewer than 6,500 distinct CDR3 sequences, 56% seen once. Study outcomes and limitations: Convalescent patients' vaccine-specific clones were spike mono-reactive in 304 of 307 cases.

Deletions cut 5 bases from V and 10 bases from J, with 13 bases between. Germline V gene sequence: CDR1 MNHEY, CDR2 SMNVEV (reference sequence). CDR3 length: 12 residues. Treatment noted: roughly 10-day PBMC culture with coronavirus spike peptide pools or control peptides (ViraFEST assay). ViraFEST expanded antigen-specific T cells with peptide pools, then sequenced TCRs. Peptide pools at 9.5 to 10 ug/ml stimulated roughly 1.9 million PBMCs per well with about 9.1 IU/ml IL-2. The receptor was isolated from a human donor who had recovered from COVID-19. V usage is TRBV27 and J usage is TRBJ2-3; the D gene is possibly TRBD2 (7 bases). The sample taken for sequencing was CD4+ T cells from blood, cultured in vitro. The CDR3 DNA is TGTGCCAGCAGTCTTCGCGGGGGCGCGCAGTATTTT. Residues: CASSLRGGAQYF.